This TCR beta chain comes out of a study of T cells in Graves' hyperthyroidism and ophthalmopathy (dated by TCRdb to between 2018 and 2020). Context from the whole study: Peripheral blood was collected at initial diagnosis, before any treatment. To identify distinguishing TCR V-J signatures, a discovery cohort of about 100 patients was used, comprising 43 with Graves' ophthalmopathy and under 60 with stable Graves' hyperthyroidism. Prospective prediction of ophthalmopathy was tested in an independent validation cohort of 18 to 20 hyperthyroidism patients and 17 patients who later progressed to ophthalmopathy. The approximately 100 discovery patients were randomly split 7:3 into training and test sets. In more than 5 Graves' hyperthyroidism patients, the study also compared T-cell repertoires from thyroid tissue with T-cell repertoires from blood. Following sampling, methimazole starting at 30 mg daily was given to hyperthyroidism patients, and high-dose intravenous methylprednisolone was given to ophthalmopathy patients. The paper describes TCR Vbeta CDR3 sequencing of 135 peripheral blood samples, made up of roughly 40 ophthalmopathy patients, 70 to 80 hyperthyroidism patients and 17 progressor patients. Overall study results and their limits: Most expanded thyroid clonotypes (frequency above 0.001) were also detected in blood, suggesting blood repertoires may reflect thyroid immune responses. No statistical method was used to set the sample size in advance, and investigators knew the group allocation. In cross-validation, a model built on a 13 V-J signature told ophthalmopathy apart from stable hyperthyroidism with 85% to 90% sensitivity and approximately 81% specificity, and in testing the same model reached 80%/75%. In validation, progression to ophthalmopathy was predicted by the model with nearly 71% sensitivity and 72.22% specificity, a median of about 6.8 months before onset.

CDR1 and CDR2 were assigned from the germline V gene as SGHTA and FQGNSA. V is clipped by 5 bases and J by 10 bases, and the sequence between their germline boundaries is 17 bases long. The CDR3 measures 13 amino acids from cysteine to phenylalanine. The retained sequence is limited to the CDR3, 39 bases, with the frame set at the first base. Stable Graves' hyperthyroidism was defined as no progression to ophthalmopathy during 18 months of follow-up. Hyperthyroidism patients were newly diagnosed, had a disease duration of under 2 months, and were aged 18 to 65 years. Exclusion was applied to patients with uncontrolled infections, other autoimmune diseases, pregnancy or lactation. Clinical symptoms, serum thyroxine and TRAb, thyroid ultrasound, and orbital computed tomography formed the basis for the diagnoses. Ficoll-Paque density gradient centrifugation was used to isolate PBMCs from approximately 11 ml of fresh peripheral blood. Trizol reagent was used to extract total RNA, and RNA quality was then checked on an Agilent 2100 Bioanalyzer.

The TCR beta CDR3 regions were amplified from RNA transcripts. A first-round RT-PCR of the TCR CDR3 used the HTBI primer set with the Qiagen OneStep RT-PCR kit. Libraries were constructed in a second round of multiplex PCR, after which size selection and purification were performed. The libraries were sequenced on an Illumina HiSeq2000 using paired-end 100 bp reads. On the study's bioinformatics: SOAPnuke was used to process the raw data, with reads discarded if the reads contained adapters or uncalled bases, had a mean Phred below 15, or lacked an exact constant-primer or identifier match. COPE v1.2.5 was used to merge high-quality paired reads, and clonotypes were defined as unique nucleotide sequences. MiTCR v1.1 was used to align clonotypes to the IMGT TRBV, TRBD and TRBJ reference segments. Only V-J combinations with frequency above 0.0001, covering approximately 99% of repertoires, were analysed. The TCS score was defined as F50 (clonal expansion) divided by E x V (chaos), with BLOSUM62-based TCRdist calculated between CDR3 peptides within each V-J. Welch's t-statistics and random forest reduced around 520 V-J features to 10 to 15, which were used in a naive Bayes classifier (R e1071). TCRdb trimmed public reads at Q25 via fastp, called clones via MiXCR and kept in-frame beta chains. For every CDR3 protein sequence, its rows merge into one entry that carries the most common genes and DNA. The V and J calls shown here were made by TCRdb, not taken from the authors' results. The sample includes 300,000 or so distinct CDR3 sequences, with approximately 15% observed a single time. The ten largest clones add up to 33% of the sample.

The table lists this clonotype with many counts. There is no known antigen for this receptor. No much larger clonotype is one base removed from it; base qualities were not supplied. This sequence originates from a man aged 25-40 years with Graves' hyperthyroidism. Recombination joined TRBV7-2 with TRBJ1-2, and perhaps TRBD1 as D gene, on 5 matching bases. Sequenced sample: blood. The CDR3 protein: CASSPDRQLAYTF. At the DNA level, the sequence is TGTGCCAGCAGCCCCGATCGACAGCTTGCCTACACCTTC.